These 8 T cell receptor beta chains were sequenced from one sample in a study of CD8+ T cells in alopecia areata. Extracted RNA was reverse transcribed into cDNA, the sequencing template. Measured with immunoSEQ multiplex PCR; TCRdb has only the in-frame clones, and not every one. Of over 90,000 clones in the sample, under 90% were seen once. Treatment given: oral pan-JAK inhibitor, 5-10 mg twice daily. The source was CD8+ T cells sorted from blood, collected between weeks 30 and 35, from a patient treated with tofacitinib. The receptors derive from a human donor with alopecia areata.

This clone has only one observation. CDR3 protein: CASSLGLAAYEQYF. The CDR3, as DNA: TGTGCCAGCAGTCTGGGACTAGCGGCATACGAGCAGTACTTC. The rearrangement links TRBV27 to TRBJ2-7; 11 positions match TRBD2. The CDR3 has 14 residues. Trimming removed 5 bases from V and 4 bases from J; junction bases left unmatched: 4. Looked up from germline, CDR1 is MNHEY and CDR2 is SMNVEV (reference sequence).

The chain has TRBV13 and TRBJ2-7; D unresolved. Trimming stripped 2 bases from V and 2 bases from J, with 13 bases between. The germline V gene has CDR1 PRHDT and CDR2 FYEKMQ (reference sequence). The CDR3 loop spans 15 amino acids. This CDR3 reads CASSLQTEFPYEQYF. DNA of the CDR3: TGTGCCAGCAGCTTACAAACCGAATTTCCCTACGAGCAGTACTTC.

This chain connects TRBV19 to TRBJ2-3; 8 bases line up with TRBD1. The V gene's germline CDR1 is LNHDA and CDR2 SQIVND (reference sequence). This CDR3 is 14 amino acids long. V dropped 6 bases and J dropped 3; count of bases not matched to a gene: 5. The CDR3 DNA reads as TGTGCCAGTAGCGCAGGGGGCGTTACAGATACGCAGTATTTT. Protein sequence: CASSAGGVTDTQYF.

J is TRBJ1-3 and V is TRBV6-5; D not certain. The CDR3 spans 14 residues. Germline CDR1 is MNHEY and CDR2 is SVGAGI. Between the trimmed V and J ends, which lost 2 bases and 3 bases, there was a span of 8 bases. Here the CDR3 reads CASSYEVNGNTIYF. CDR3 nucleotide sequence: TGTGCCAGCAGTTACGAGGTTAATGGAAACACCATATATTTT.

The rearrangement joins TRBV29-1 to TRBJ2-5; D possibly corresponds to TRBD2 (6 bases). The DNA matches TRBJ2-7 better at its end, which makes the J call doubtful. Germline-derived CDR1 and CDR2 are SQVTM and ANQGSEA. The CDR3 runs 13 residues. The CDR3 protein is CSVWTAGRYEQYF. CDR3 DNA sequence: TGCAGCGTCTGGACTGCAGGGAGGTACGAGCAGTACTTC.

CDR3 DNA sequence: TGCGCCAGCAGCCAAGAGGGGGCGAACACTGAAGCTTTCTTT. It specifies CASSQEGANTEAFF. This chain connects TRBV4-1 to TRBJ1-1; weak D call: TRBD1 (6 bases). This CDR3 has 14 residues. Germline values: CDR1 MGHRA, CDR2 YSYEKL. Trimming left V 0 bases short and J 1 base short, with 6 bases between.

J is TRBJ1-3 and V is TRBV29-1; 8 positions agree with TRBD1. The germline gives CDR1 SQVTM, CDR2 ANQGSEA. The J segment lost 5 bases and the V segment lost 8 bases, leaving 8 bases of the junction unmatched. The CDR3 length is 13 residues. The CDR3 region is CSSQDRDRNTIYF. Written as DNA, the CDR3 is TGCAGCTCCCAGGACAGGGATAGAAACACCATATATTTT.

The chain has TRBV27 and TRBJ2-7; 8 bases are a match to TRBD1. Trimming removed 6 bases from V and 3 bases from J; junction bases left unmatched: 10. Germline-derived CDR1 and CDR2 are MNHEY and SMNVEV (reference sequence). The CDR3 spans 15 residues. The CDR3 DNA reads TGTGCCAGCAGCTTGGCCGGGACAGGAGGCTACGAGCAGTACTTC. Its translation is CASSLAGTGGYEQYF.